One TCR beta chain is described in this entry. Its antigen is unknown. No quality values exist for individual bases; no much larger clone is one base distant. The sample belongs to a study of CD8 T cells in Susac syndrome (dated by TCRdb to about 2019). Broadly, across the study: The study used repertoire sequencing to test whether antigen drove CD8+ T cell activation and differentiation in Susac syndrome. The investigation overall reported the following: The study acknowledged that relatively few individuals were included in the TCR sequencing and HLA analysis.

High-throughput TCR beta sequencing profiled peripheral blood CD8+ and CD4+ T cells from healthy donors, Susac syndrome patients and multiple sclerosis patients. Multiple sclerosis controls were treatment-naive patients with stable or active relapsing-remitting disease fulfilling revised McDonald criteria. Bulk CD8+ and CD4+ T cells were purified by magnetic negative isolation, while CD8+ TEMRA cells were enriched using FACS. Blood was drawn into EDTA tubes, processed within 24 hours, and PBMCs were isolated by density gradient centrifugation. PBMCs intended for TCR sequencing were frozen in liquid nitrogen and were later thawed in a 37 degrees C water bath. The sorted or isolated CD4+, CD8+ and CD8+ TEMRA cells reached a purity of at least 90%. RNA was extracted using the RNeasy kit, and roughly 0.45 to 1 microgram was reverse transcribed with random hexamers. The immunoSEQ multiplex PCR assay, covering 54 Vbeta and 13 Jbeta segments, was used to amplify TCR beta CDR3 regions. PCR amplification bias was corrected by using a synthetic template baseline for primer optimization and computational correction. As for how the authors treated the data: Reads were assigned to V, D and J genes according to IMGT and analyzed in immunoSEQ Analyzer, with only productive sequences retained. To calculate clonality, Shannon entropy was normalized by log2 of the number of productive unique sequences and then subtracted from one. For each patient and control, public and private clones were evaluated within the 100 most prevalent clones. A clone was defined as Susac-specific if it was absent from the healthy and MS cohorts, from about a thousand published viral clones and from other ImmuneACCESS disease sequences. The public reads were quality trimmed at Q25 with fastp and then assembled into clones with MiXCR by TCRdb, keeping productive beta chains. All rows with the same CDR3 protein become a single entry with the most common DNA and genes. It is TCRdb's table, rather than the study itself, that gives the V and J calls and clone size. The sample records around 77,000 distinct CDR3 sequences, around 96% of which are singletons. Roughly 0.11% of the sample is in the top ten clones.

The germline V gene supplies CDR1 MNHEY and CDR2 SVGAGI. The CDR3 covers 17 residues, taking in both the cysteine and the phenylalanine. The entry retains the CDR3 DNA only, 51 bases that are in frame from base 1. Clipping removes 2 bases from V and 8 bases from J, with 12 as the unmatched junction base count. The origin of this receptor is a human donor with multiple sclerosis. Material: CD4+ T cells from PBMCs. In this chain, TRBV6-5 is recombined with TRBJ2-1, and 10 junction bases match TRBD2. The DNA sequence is TGTGCCAGCAGTTACACCCCCGGGACTAGCGCGTTCTATGAGCAGTTCTTC. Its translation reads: CASSYTPGTSAFYEQFF.